The present T cell receptor beta chain was sequenced within a study of beta chain features in type 1 diabetes (dated by TCRdb to 2017 to 2018). About the study as a whole: Mean age, gender distribution, total cell number and subset yield were not different between patients and healthy donors. Naive and central memory subsets were obtained from all 30 or so donors, but regulatory and stem cell-like memory subsets were isolated from only 8 patients and roughly 8 healthy donors. A total of roughly 99,000,000 sorted cells were examined across all samples, and the number of cells per subset was strongly correlated with RNA yield. The study compared TCRB repertoires of sorted circulating CD4+ T cell subsets between recently diagnosed type 1 diabetes patients and matched healthy donors. Broader findings and caveats from the paper: Naive, central memory and regulatory TCRB repertoires appeared to be more alike among patients than among healthy donors. Type 1 diabetes patients showed a moderate but significant shortening of TCRB CDR3 length in all four CD4+ subsets. Only small numbers of individuals were included in the HLA sub-analyses, which left unresolved whether HLA type had any influence on TCRB rearrangement. Because cDNA was sequenced instead of genomic DNA, highly expressing activated cells could be over-represented, though the groups showed no difference in activation or CD3 levels. At VDJ recombination sites, type 1 diabetes patients had fewer insertions and more deleted nucleotides, which implies abnormalities in thymic rearrangement. PCR may preferentially amplify shorter templates, but because patient and control samples were amplified and corrected together, any resulting skew would affect both groups equally.

This clone was picked up a small number of times. Its cognate antigen has yet to be identified. Base qualities are not recorded, but no much larger clone differs from it by a single base. The CDR1 and CDR2 encoded by the germline V gene (reference sequence) are SGHAT and FQDESV. The CDR3, from cysteine to phenylalanine, totals 15 residues. The sequence is cut down to CDR3 DNA, 45 bases in frame from base 1. Trimming removed 5 bases from V and 8 bases from J, leaving 19 bases between the germline ends. Each donor gave one peripheral blood draw, averaging approximately 110 mL, which was collected into heparinised tubes. A BD FACSAria II was used to sort naive, central memory, regulatory and stem cell-like memory CD4+ T cells with a panel that included CD45RO, CCR7, CD25, CD127, CD95 and CD27. Purity was above 95% for every sorted population. PBMCs were isolated immediately by Lymphoprep density gradient centrifugation and stained directly without culture. So that batch effects would be minimized, each experiment stained and sorted samples in pairs, pairing one healthy donor with one patient.

The entire isolated RNA was reverse transcribed using the High Capacity cDNA Reverse Transcription Kit, and thus expressed TCRB transcripts were sequenced. Naive, central memory and regulatory T cell samples underwent deep immunoSEQ sequencing, averaging roughly 3.5 million total reads per sample. Sorted cells were lysed in RLT buffer and RNA was extracted with DNase-treated RNeasy Micro or Mini kits, depending on cell number. To prevent cross-contamination, every cell subset was processed on its own, while patient and healthy donor samples were processed together. The immunoSEQ multiplex PCR was used to amplify TCRB sequences from cDNA, yielding 87-bp fragments that span the CDR3 region. Sequencing of the amplicons was done on the Illumina HiSeq platform. In the paper's pipeline: PCR bias was computationally corrected using synthetic template baselines, reads within Hamming distance 2 were collapsed, and singletons that could not be merged were discarded. By aligning reads against IMGT, V, D and J genes, CDR3 length, and insertions or deletions at six rearrangement sites were assigned. Within each subset, clonotype counts were normalized to sorted cell number, after which true diversity and Gini coefficients were computed with the tcR R package. Repertoire sharing was quantified using the overlap coefficient calculated on TCRB nucleotide sequences. Out-of-frame TCRB sequences from naive cells were analyzed to stand in for the pre-selection repertoire. TCRdb mirrors the immuneACCESS table, restricted to in-frame sequences. Some clones are absent from its copies; in checked studies, under half trace to an unresolved V gene, and the reason for the others is unknown. V and J calls and clone size come straight from that table; D and trimming were deduced from the DNA. The sample table records about 230,000 clones; around 16% of these occur just once. Together, the top ten hold roughly 0.08% of the sample.

This TCR was recovered from a man aged 25 to 40 with type 1 diabetes. This chain is built from TRBV11-1 and TRBJ2-4; too little of a D gene remains to name it. Sequenced: naive CD4+ T cells from blood. In the paper's terms, the cell subset or site label means: true naive CD4+ T cells. The nucleotide sequence reads as follows: TGTGCCAGCAGCCCAGTGGGTAGGGCTCCAGACATTCAGTACTTC. Its coded protein is CASSPVGRAPDIQYF.